This T cell receptor beta chain was documented in a study of blood T cells in healthy people across ages (dated by TCRdb to the mid-2010s). About the full investigation: In model experiments, roughly one uniquely barcoded TCR beta cDNA molecule per two T cells was captured by template switching. The study measured age-related changes in TCR beta repertoire diversity using deep sequencing normalized with unique cDNA molecular identifiers. The donors were divided into four age groups: young (average around 16 years), middle-aged (roughly 40), aged (around 67) and long-lived (nearly 85). To avoid experimental bias, donors of different ages were spread randomly across the sequencing lanes. For two donors (one aged 18 to 30 and one aged 80 or older), the study analyzed two additional independent replicas of 1 million unique cDNA reads from the same blood draw. Study-wide conclusions, independent of this receptor: Observed TCR beta diversity per million T cells fell roughly linearly with age, and a significant reduction was already apparent by age around 36. Conclusive comparison of naive and antigen-experienced compartments was prevented by the profiling of bulk unsorted PBMCs. Observed TCR beta diversity correlated strongly with the percentage of naive T cells measured by flow cytometry. Total diversity estimates from one million sequenced T cells were considered lower bounds and underestimates. Donor CMV infection status was unknown, potentially confounding age-related changes in expanded clonotypes. Compared with the aged group, the long-lived group had more naive CD4+ T cells, fewer expanded clones and increased TCR diversity, a pattern suggesting age selection.

To note about this clonotype: The antigen this receptor binds is unknown. It has no much larger one-base neighbor in the sample; base qualities were not kept.

The germline V gene (reference sequence) provides CDR1 DFQATT and CDR2 SNEGSKA. The CDR3 runs 17 residues from the cysteine to the phenylalanine. Solely the CDR3 DNA is kept, with 51 bases framed from the first base. Unmatched junction bases come to 19, with V trimmed by 6 bases and J by 6 bases. The approximately 39 donors, aged about 6 to 95 years, were systemically healthy Caucasian individuals from Russia. Each donor gave ten milliliters of peripheral blood, drawn into EDTA-treated Vacutainer tubes. PBMCs were isolated by Ficoll-Paque density-gradient centrifugation, with at least 7 million obtained per sample. Total RNA, at least 6 micrograms per sample, was extracted from PBMCs with Trizol reagent. For every donor, an aliquot of PBMCs went through flow cytometry to measure the percentages of naive CD45RAhigh/CD27high T cells. Library generation was performed with 5' RACE. The data were produced on an Illumina HiSeq 2500. The second PCR ran for about 7 to 11 cycles and used a J-beta primer mix along with a sample-barcoded 5' primer. A unique molecular identifier was introduced onto each TCR beta cDNA molecule by a template-switch 5' adaptor carrying 12 random nucleotides. Each sample yielded at least 3 million CDR3-containing paired-end reads. First-strand cDNA was synthesized from all RNA with the Mint cDNA synthesis kit, primed by a TRBC-specific oligonucleotide. All cDNA was treated with uracil-DNA glycosylase and then went through a first 18-cycle PCR with the universal primers M1SS and BC2_uni_R. The source study handled its data this way. Each sample was normalized by randomly selecting 1 million high-quality reads, each carrying a distinct molecular identifier. Reads with shared molecular identifiers were discarded instead of being binned into consensus sequences. MiTCR, run with a Q25 quality threshold and the strictest error-elimination algorithm, handled CDR3 identification, clonotype clustering and error correction. A nonparametric unseen species model with Euler transformation was used to estimate lower-bound total TCR beta diversity. TCRdb handled the public reads itself, with Q25 trimming in fastp and clone calling in MiXCR, and kept productive beta chains. Duplicate CDR3 protein sequences are folded into a single record with the most common DNA and genes. TCRdb's processing, not the authors' own work, is the source of the V and J calls. The sample table holds around 1.5 million distinct CDR3 sequences, of which approximately 42% were seen once. Roughly 7.7% of the sample belongs to the ten largest clones.

Material for sequencing was blood. Recombination linked TRBV20-1 to TRBJ2-1; TRBD2 lines up with 8 middle nucleotides. This clonotype was sampled from a woman in her late teens or twenties in good health. The CDR3 here reads CSAPKLRGGGSSNEQFF. The DNA sequence reads TGCAGTGCCCCCAAGCTTCGGGGGGGAGGGTCAAGCAATGAGCAGTTCTTC.